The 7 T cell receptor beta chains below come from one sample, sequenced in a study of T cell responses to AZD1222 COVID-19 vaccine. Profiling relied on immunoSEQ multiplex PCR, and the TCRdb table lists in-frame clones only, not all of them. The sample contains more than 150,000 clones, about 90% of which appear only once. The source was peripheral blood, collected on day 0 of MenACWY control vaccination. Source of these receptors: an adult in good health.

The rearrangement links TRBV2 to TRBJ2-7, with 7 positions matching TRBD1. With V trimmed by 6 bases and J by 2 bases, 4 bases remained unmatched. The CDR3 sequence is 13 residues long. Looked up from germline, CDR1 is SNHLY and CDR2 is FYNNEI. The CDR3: CASRDRFTYEQYF. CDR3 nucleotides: TGTGCCAGCAGGGACAGGTTTACCTACGAGCAGTACTTC. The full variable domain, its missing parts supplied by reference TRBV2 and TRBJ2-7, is EPEVTQTPSHQVTQMGQEVILRCVPISNHLYFYWYRQILGQKVEFLVSFYNNEISEKSEIFDDQFSVERPDGSNFTLKIRSTKLEDSAMYFCASRDRFTYEQYFGPGTRLTVT.

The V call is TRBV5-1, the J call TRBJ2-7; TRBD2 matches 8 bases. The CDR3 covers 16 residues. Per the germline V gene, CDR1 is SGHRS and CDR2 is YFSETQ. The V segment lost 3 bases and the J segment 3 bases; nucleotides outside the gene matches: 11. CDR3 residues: CASSSGRTLAGYEQYF. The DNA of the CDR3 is TGCGCCAGCAGCTCGGGCCGAACGCTAGCGGGCTACGAGCAGTACTTC.

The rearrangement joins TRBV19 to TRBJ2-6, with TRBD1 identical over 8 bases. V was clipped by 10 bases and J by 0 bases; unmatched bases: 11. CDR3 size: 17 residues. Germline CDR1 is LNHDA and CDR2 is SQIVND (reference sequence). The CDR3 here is CATAPGQAISGANVLTF. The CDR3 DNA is TGTGCCACAGCCCCGGGACAGGCCATCTCTGGGGCCAACGTCCTGACTTTC.

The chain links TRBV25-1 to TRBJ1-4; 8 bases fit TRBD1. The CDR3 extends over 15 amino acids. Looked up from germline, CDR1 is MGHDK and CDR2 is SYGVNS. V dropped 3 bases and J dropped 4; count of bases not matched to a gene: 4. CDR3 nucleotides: TGTGCCAGCAGTGAGCGGACAGGGTTTAATGAAAAACTGTTTTTT. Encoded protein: CASSERTGFNEKLFF.

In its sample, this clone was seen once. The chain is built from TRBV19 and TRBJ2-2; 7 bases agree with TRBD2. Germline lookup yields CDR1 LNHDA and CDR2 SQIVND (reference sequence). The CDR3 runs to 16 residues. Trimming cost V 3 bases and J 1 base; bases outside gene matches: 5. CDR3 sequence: CASSIPSGRNTGELFF. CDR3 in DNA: TGTGCCAGTAGTATCCCTAGCGGTAGGAACACCGGGGAGCTGTTTTTT.

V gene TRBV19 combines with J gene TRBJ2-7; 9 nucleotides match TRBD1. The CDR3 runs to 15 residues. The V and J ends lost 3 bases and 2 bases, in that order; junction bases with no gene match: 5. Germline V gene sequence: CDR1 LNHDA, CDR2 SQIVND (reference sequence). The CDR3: CASSIPGTGPYEQYF. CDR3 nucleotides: TGTGCCAGTAGTATCCCCGGGACAGGGCCCTACGAGCAGTACTTC.

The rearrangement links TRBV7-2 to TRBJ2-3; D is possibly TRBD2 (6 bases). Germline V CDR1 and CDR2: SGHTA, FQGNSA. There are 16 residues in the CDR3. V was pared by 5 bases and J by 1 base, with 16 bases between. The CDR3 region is CASSPSRPGGTDTQYF. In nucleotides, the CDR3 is TGTGCCAGCAGCCCCTCCCGGCCGGGAGGCACAGATACGCAGTATTTT. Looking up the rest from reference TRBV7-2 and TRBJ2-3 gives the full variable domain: GAGVSQSPSNKVTEKGKDVELRCDPISGHTALYWYRQSLGQGLEFLIYFQGNSAPDKSGLPSDRFSAERTGGSVSTLTIQRTQQEDSAVYLCASSPSRPGGTDTQYFGPGTRLTVL.